Listed here are 19 T cell receptor beta chains from one sample, sequenced in a study of graft-versus-host responses after intestinal transplantation. Libraries were prepared by immunoSEQ multiplex PCR; TCRdb keeps only in-frame clonotypes and omits some of them. The sample consists of 80,000 to 100,000 clones, about 93% of them appearing once. No antigens are known for them. The sequenced sample was unstimulated CD4+ T cells sorted from spleen or lymph node cells, obtained before intestinal transplant. The receptor set was obtained from a human donor who received an intestinal transplant.

The chain uses TRBV7-9 and TRBJ2-7; 8 nucleotides align to TRBD1. Germline CDR1 and CDR2: SEHNR and FQNEAQ (reference sequence). The junction had 8 bases not matched to a gene; V was cut back by 8 bases and J by 2 bases. CDR3 length: 14 amino acids. The CDR3 region has the DNA TGTGCCAGCGAGGGGACAGGAGGCGCCTACGAGCAGTACTTC. This gives the protein CASEGTGGAYEQYF.

The J gene is TRBJ2-1, the V gene TRBV2; 11 positions agree with TRBD2. V was pared by 8 bases and J by 2 bases, with 5 bases of the junction left unmatched. Germline V gene data show CDR1 as SNHLY and CDR2 as FYNNEI. The CDR3 is 15 amino acids. CDR3 amino acids: CASVSGGATYNEQFF. The CDR3 DNA reads as TGTGCCAGCGTTAGCGGGGGGGCAACCTACAATGAGCAGTTCTTC.

This clone was seen a single time. The rearrangement links TRBV19 to TRBJ1-2; unclear D gene. Germline-derived CDR1 and CDR2 are LNHDA and SQIVND (reference sequence). The V gene lost 9 bases and the J gene lost 4 bases, with 12 bases spanning the gap. This CDR3 contains 12 residues. The CDR3 sequence is CASVSNSYGYTF. The CDR3 coding sequence is TGTGCCAGCGTCAGTAACAGCTATGGCTACACCTTC.

This clone showed up just once. This chain joins TRBV21-1 and TRBJ2-1; the D call TRBD2 from the table was never checked on the DNA. TRBV21-1 is deemed a pseudogene. The CDR3 runs to 16 residues. The DNA of the CDR3 is TGTGCCAGCAGCAAAGAAACCCTAGACTTCTACAATGAGCAGTTCTTC. This encodes CASSKETLDFYNEQFF.

The chain employs TRBV11-2 and TRBJ2-1, with TRBD1 matching 7 bases. The trim removed 0 bases at V and 7 bases at J, leaving 18 bases unmatched. CDR3 size: 19 residues. Germline assignment: CDR1 SGHAT and CDR2 FQNNGV. The CDR3, as DNA: TGTGCCAGCAGCTTAGATAGCCCAAGGCTAGACAGGGCGATAAATGAGCAGTTCTTC. It encodes CASSLDSPRLDRAINEQFF.

The chain joins TRBV6-1 to TRBJ2-5; TRBD1 is a possible D gene (6 bases). The CDR3 contains 13 residues. Germline assignment: CDR1 MNHNS and CDR2 SASEGT. Trimming left V 7 bases short and J 2 bases short, with 11 bases between. CDR3 residues: CASIAGTQETQYF. The CDR3 DNA is TGTGCCAGCATCGCCGGGACACAAGAGACCCAGTACTTC.

The gene calls are TRBV28 and TRBJ1-5; D unresolved. V was trimmed by 6 bases and J by 4 bases, leaving 19 bases between them. CDR3 length: 16 residues. Germline lookup yields CDR1 MDHEN and CDR2 SYDVKM. CDR3: CASSRGSGSTNQPQHF. The CDR3 region has the DNA TGTGCCAGCAGCCGAGGGTCTGGGTCGACGAATCAGCCCCAGCATTTT.

V usage is TRBV28 and J usage is TRBJ1-1; 8 bases align to TRBD1. CDR1 and CDR2 (germline): MDHEN, SYDVKM. This CDR3 comprises 16 residues. With 4 bases clipped from V and 5 bases from J, the junction kept 12 bases outside the gene matches. The CDR3 DNA reads TGTGCCAGCAGTTCAGGACGGACAGGGCGGTGGACTGAAGCTTTCTTT. Amino acids: CASSSGRTGRWTEAFF.

DNA of the CDR3: TGTGCCAGCAGCTTAACAGGGGGCGGTCAGCCCCAGCATTTT. Its protein is CASSLTGGGQPQHF. The chain joins TRBV7-9 to TRBJ1-5, with 9 bases fitting TRBD1. The V segment lost 2 bases and the J segment 6 bases; nucleotides outside the gene matches: 2. The CDR3 consists of 14 residues. Looked up from germline, CDR1 is SEHNR and CDR2 is FQNEAQ (reference sequence). The full variable domain, completed using reference TRBV7-9 and TRBJ1-5, is DTGVSQNPRHKITKRGQNVTFRCDPISEHNRLYWYRQTLGQGPEFLTYFQNEAQLEKSRLLSDRFSAERPKGSFSTLEIQRTEQGDSAMYLCASSLTGGGQPQHFGDGTRLSIL.

This clone appeared a few times. The V call is TRBV2, the J call TRBJ1-4; a possible D gene is TRBD1 (5 bases). CDR1 and CDR2 from the germline V gene are SNHLY and FYNNEI. Trimming removed 7 bases from V and 0 bases from J, with 9 bases in between. The CDR3 runs 14 residues. CDR3 nucleotides: TGTGCCAGCACCAGGGTGGCAACTAATGAAAAACTGTTTTTT. Residues: CASTRVATNEKLFF.

The J gene is TRBJ2-2, the V gene TRBV10-1; TRBD1 matches 9 bases. V lost 6 bases to trimming and J lost 2 bases; unmatched junction nucleotides: 7. The length of the CDR3 is 16 residues. CDR1 and CDR2 (germline): WNHNN, SYGVQD (reference sequence). This CDR3 is CASRGDRVRNTGELFF. The CDR3 region has the DNA TGCGCCAGCAGGGGGGACAGGGTTAGAAACACCGGGGAGCTGTTTTTT.

The rearrangement joins TRBV7-8 to TRBJ1-6; 7 positions agree with TRBD1. V lost 4 bases to trimming and J lost 8 bases; unmatched junction nucleotides: 8. Germline lookup yields CDR1 SGHVS and CDR2 FQNEAQ. The CDR3 extends over 15 amino acids. CDR3 DNA: TGTGCCAGCAGCTCGGTGACAGGGATCGATTCACCCCTCCACTTT. It codes for CASSSVTGIDSPLHF.

V is TRBV7-2 and J is TRBJ2-5, with 11 positions matching TRBD2. The CDR3 has 15 amino acids. The germline CDR1 and CDR2 sequences are SGHTA and FQGNSA. With V trimmed by 4 bases and J by 4 bases, 5 bases remained unmatched. Here the CDR3 DNA reads TGTGCCAGCAGCTGGGGACTAGCGGTGGCAGAGACCCAGTACTTC. This codes for CASSWGLAVAETQYF.

The gene calls are TRBV9 and TRBJ1-6, with 9 bases identical to TRBD1. CDR1 and CDR2 (germline): SGDLS, YYNGEE. Trimming cost V 0 bases and J 9 bases; bases outside gene matches: 7. CDR3 length equals 16 residues. This CDR3 reads CASSVAPGQGGSPLHF. CDR3 bases: TGTGCCAGCAGCGTAGCCCCGGGACAGGGTGGTTCACCCCTCCACTTT.

The rearrangement links TRBV9 to TRBJ1-4, with 12 positions matching TRBD1. This CDR3 is built from 19 residues. Germline CDR1 SGDLS, CDR2 YYNGEE. V gave up 3 bases and J gave up 0 bases; unmatched junction bases: 9. As DNA, the CDR3 is TGTGCCAGCAGCGCACGAATGGGACAGGGGGCGGCAACTAATGAAAAACTGTTTTTT. It specifies CASSARMGQGAATNEKLFF. The entire variable domain, with the rest obtained from reference TRBV9 and TRBJ1-4, is as follows: DSGVTQTPKHLITATGQRVTLRCSPRSGDLSVYWYQQSLDQGLQFLIQYYNGEERAKGNILERFSAQQFPDLHSELNLSSLELGDSALYFCASSARMGQGAATNEKLFFGSGTQLSVL.

The chain uses TRBV6-1 and TRBJ1-1, with TRBD1 as a possible D gene (5 bases). The CDR3 is made up of 14 amino acids. V lost 4 bases to trimming and J lost 0 bases, with 9 bases between them. Germline V lookup: CDR1 MNHNS, CDR2 SASEGT. The DNA for the CDR3 is TGTGCCAGCAGTGTTGACAGACTGAACACTGAAGCTTTCTTT. Amino acids: CASSVDRLNTEAFF.

The rearrangement joins TRBV5-1 to TRBJ2-5; 8 bases agree with TRBD1. Germline CDR1 and CDR2: SGHRS and YFSETQ. V trimming: 6 bases; J trimming: 4 bases; junction bases outside the gene matches: 11. The CDR3 length is 15 residues. CDR3 sequence (DNA): TGCGCCAGCAACTTCGGGGGAACAGGGGGAGAGACCCAGTACTTC. It yields the protein CASNFGGTGGETQYF.

This chain links TRBV27 with TRBJ2-7; 12 nucleotides align to TRBD1. In germline, CDR1 is MNHEY, CDR2 SMNVEV (reference sequence). J was trimmed by 7 bases and V by 4 bases; bases with no gene match: 8. This CDR3 region has 15 residues. The DNA for the CDR3 is TGTGCCAGCAGTTCCCCGGGACAGGGGGCGTTGGAGCAGTACTTC. Amino acids: CASSSPGQGALEQYF.

This sequence joins TRBV6-5 and TRBJ2-1; 9 bases agree with TRBD2. The CDR3 is 16 amino acids. V was clipped by 0 bases and J by 11 bases; unmatched bases: 11. Germline V gene lookup returns CDR1 MNHEY and CDR2 SVGAGI. The CDR3 loop is CASSYSSALAGRQQFF. CDR3 nucleotides: TGTGCCAGCAGTTACTCGTCGGCGCTAGCGGGGAGACAGCAGTTCTTC.